Presented here are 32 T cell receptor beta chains from one specimen sequenced in a study of beta chain features in type 1 diabetes. General study findings and limits: Among all four CD4+ subsets, Type 1 diabetes patients had TCRB CDR3s that were moderately but significantly shorter.

The antigens of these receptors remain unknown. Expressed TCRB transcripts were sequenced because the isolated RNA had all been reverse transcribed beforehand. Data came from immunoSEQ multiplex PCR; TCRdb stores just in-frame clones and leaves some out. The sample includes around 360,000 clones, roughly an eighth of them seen just once. Sequencing was performed on naive CD4+ T cells from blood. These receptors originate from a woman younger than 30 with type 1 diabetes.

The chain employs TRBV2 and TRBJ2-7; TRBD1 is a possible D gene (5 bases). V dropped 8 bases and J dropped 0 bases, with 11 bases sitting between them. The CDR3 contains 13 residues. Per germline, CDR1 SNHLY and CDR2 FYNNEI. In DNA form, the CDR3 reads TGTGCCAGCGGGGCCGGTTACTCCTACGAGCAGTACTTC. Its translation is CASGAGYSYEQYF.

The CDR3 loop is CASSRPGGGYEQYF. CDR3 in DNA: TGTGCCAGCAGCCGACCGGGAGGGGGCTACGAGCAGTACTTC. The rearrangement links TRBV4-2 to TRBJ2-7; 8 bases line up with TRBD2. Germline CDR1 is LGHNA and CDR2 is YNFKEQ. The CDR3 has 14 amino acids. Trimming took 4 bases from V and 3 from J; bases not matched to a gene: 5.

This clone was counted a few times. This sequence joins TRBV19 and TRBJ2-2; a possible D gene is TRBD1 (6 bases). This CDR3 has 11 amino acids. Looked up from germline, CDR1 is LNHDA and CDR2 is SQIVND (reference sequence). V lost 11 bases and J lost 4, with 8 bases in between. CDR3 coding DNA: TGTGCCGGCAGGGGCACCGGGGAGCTGTTTTTT. This codes for CAGRGTGELFF.

The sample holds a few counts of this clone. This rearrangement joins TRBV9 to TRBJ2-5; D is possibly TRBD2 (6 bases). Trimming pared 4 bases from V and 4 bases from J, leaving 17 bases between. CDR3 length: 15 amino acids. Germline V CDR1 and CDR2: SGDLS, YYNGEE. The CDR3 is CASSTQTGRLETQYF. CDR3 nucleotide sequence: TGTGCCAGCAGCACTCAGACCGGGAGACTAGAGACCCAGTACTTC.

This chain connects TRBV28 to TRBJ1-2, with D perhaps TRBD1 (6 bases). V lost 4 bases and J lost 6, with 12 bases in between. The CDR3 is made up of 13 amino acids. Germline CDR1 reads MDHEN; CDR2 reads SYDVKM. The CDR3 DNA reads TGTGCCAGCAGTTCCGGGACACTTGATGGCTACACCTTC. It yields the protein CASSSGTLDGYTF.

This clone appeared a few times. The chain employs TRBV5-1 and TRBJ2-7; the D gene is possibly TRBD1 (5 bases). Germline lookup yields CDR1 SGHRS and CDR2 YFSETQ. The CDR3 contains 15 residues. Trimming removed 0 bases from V and 3 bases from J, with 13 bases in between. The DNA of the CDR3 is TGCGCCAGCAGCTTGGTGGGGCTAGGCGGCTACGAGCAGTACTTC. Translated, it gives CASSLVGLGGYEQYF.

J is TRBJ2-5 and V is TRBV5-6, with 8 nucleotides matching TRBD1. Germline-derived CDR1 and CDR2 are SGHDT and YYEEEE. V trimming: 1 base; J trimming: 1 base; junction bases outside the gene matches: 6. This CDR3 spans 16 amino acids. The CDR3 bases are TGTGCCAGCAGCTTGTTCGGGACAGGCTCCCAAGAGACCCAGTACTTC. The encoded protein is CASSLFGTGSQETQYF. The full variable domain, completed using reference TRBV5-6 and TRBJ2-5, is DAGVTQSPTHLIKTRGQQVTLRCSPKSGHDTVSWYQQALGQGPQFIFQYYEEEERQRGNFPDRFSGHQFPNYSSELNVNALLLGDSALYLCASSLFGTGSQETQYFGPGTRLLVL.

The V and J genes are TRBV4-1 and TRBJ1-5, with 10 bases aligning to TRBD1. Germline V gene data show CDR1 as MGHRA and CDR2 as YSYEKL. The CDR3 runs to 15 residues. V trimming: 4 bases; J trimming: 6 bases; junction bases outside the gene matches: 6. The CDR3 loop reads CASSLDRGRSQPQHF. As DNA, the CDR3 is TGCGCCAGCAGCCTGGACAGGGGGAGATCTCAGCCCCAGCATTTT.

Only a few counts were recorded for this clone. Distinct nucleotide sequences in the sample also encode this CDR3. The chain is built from TRBV7-9 and TRBJ1-1; no clear D gene. The CDR3 loop spans 11 amino acids. Germline loops: CDR1 SEHNR, CDR2 FQNEAQ (reference sequence). The germline V and J ends were trimmed by 6 bases and 2 bases, with 4 bases remaining between them. CDR3 coding DNA: TGTGCCAGCAGTCTCAACACTGAAGCTTTCTTT. Translation: CASSLNTEAFF.

This clone appeared once. The chain uses TRBV6-5 and TRBJ2-7; perhaps TRBD1 as D (6 bases). CDR1 is MNHEY and CDR2 is SVGAGI in the germline V gene. V lost 5 bases, J lost 1 base, and 9 bases lay in between. The CDR3 runs 13 residues. In nucleotides, the CDR3 is TGTGCCAGCAGTCGCGGACAGTCCTACGAGCAGTACTTC. Its translation is CASSRGQSYEQYF.

The chain couples TRBV9 to TRBJ1-1; TRBD1 aligns across 8 bases. This CDR3 comprises 12 residues. After removal of 4 bases from V and 11 bases from J, the junction contained 7 bases not matched to a gene. In germline, CDR1 is SGDLS, CDR2 YYNGEE. DNA for the CDR3: TGTGCCAGCAGCCCGAGACAGGGGAGCGCTTTCTTT. Translating gives CASSPRQGSAFF. The variable domain in full, completed from reference TRBV9 and TRBJ1-1, reads DSGVTQTPKHLITATGQRVTLRCSPRSGDLSVYWYQQSLDQGLQFLIQYYNGEERAKGNILERFSAQQFPDLHSELNLSSLELGDSALYFCASSPRQGSAFFGQGTRLTVV.

The chain carries TRBV30 and TRBJ2-3; TRBD1 is a possible D gene (6 bases). Trimming shortened V by 2 bases and J by 3 bases, and 18 bases separated the two germline ends. The CDR3 spans 16 residues. CDR1 and CDR2 from the germline V gene are GTSNPN and SVGIG (reference sequence). In nucleotides, the CDR3 is TGTGCCTGGAGTCCGGGACAAGGCACAGGGACAGATACGCAGTATTTT. Its translation: CAWSPGQGTGTDTQYF.

The chain couples TRBV7-2 to TRBJ1-1, with D perhaps matching TRBD1 (6 bases). CDR1 and CDR2 from the germline V gene are SGHTA and FQGNSA. Trimming removed 5 bases at V and 3 bases at J, with 13 bases between. This CDR3 comprises 14 residues. In DNA, the CDR3 is TGTGCCAGCAGCGAAACCGGGACACACACTGAAGCTTTCTTT. As protein: CASSETGTHTEAFF.

The chain joins TRBV30 to TRBJ1-4; D call uncertain. The CDR3 extends over 13 amino acids. The V end lost 4 bases, the J end lost 0 bases, and 6 bases lay between the germline ends. Per germline, CDR1 GTSNPN and CDR2 SVGIG (reference sequence). The CDR3 here is CAWMEATNEKLFF. DNA of the CDR3: TGTGCCTGGATGGAGGCAACTAATGAAAAACTGTTTTTT.

The chain employs TRBV4-3 and TRBJ1-1; D remains unclear. This CDR3 spans 15 amino acids. The germline V gene encodes CDR1 LGHNA and CDR2 YSLEER. V shed 0 bases and J shed 4 bases, with 12 bases lying between them. CDR3 sequence: CASSQENRIGTEAFF. CDR3 sequence (DNA): TGCGCCAGCAGCCAAGAAAACCGCATCGGCACTGAAGCTTTCTTT.

The CDR3 here is CASSSGGQQETQYF. The DNA of the CDR3 is TGTGCCAGCAGCTCAGGTGGGCAGCAAGAGACCCAGTACTTC. The V and J genes are TRBV7-2 and TRBJ2-5; D unclear. Trimming pared 4 bases from V and 2 bases from J, leaving 11 bases between. Germline lookup yields CDR1 SGHTA and CDR2 FQGNSA. The CDR3 has 14 amino acids.

The V and J genes are TRBV9 and TRBJ2-1; the D gene is possibly TRBD2 (6 bases). Trimming cost V 5 bases and J 9 bases, with 15 bases left between them. Germline CDR1 and CDR2: SGDLS and YYNGEE. CDR3 length: 13 residues. CDR3 DNA sequence: TGTGCCAGCAGGGGCGGAGGGCCGGGTGAGCAGTTCTTC. Its translation is CASRGGGPGEQFF.

This sequence joins TRBV19 and TRBJ2-2; 12 nucleotides match TRBD2. Germline values: CDR1 LNHDA, CDR2 SQIVND (reference sequence). The CDR3 has 17 amino acids. Trimming took 5 bases from V and 6 from J; bases not matched to a gene: 10. CDR3 protein: CASSLRTSGIFAGELFF. CDR3 DNA sequence: TGTGCCAGTAGTCTAAGGACTAGCGGGATATTCGCCGGGGAGCTGTTTTTT. Drawing the rest from reference TRBV19 and TRBJ2-2, the complete variable domain is DGGITQSPKYLFRKEGQNVTLSCEQNLNHDAMYWYRQDPGQGLRLIYYSQIVNDFQKGDIAEGYSVSREKKESFPLTVTSAQKNPTAFYLCASSLRTSGIFAGELFFGEGSRLTVL.

This clone was detected only a few times. V usage is TRBV10-3 and J usage is TRBJ2-3, with TRBD2 as a possible D gene (6 bases). There are 14 residues in the CDR3. Deletions cut 6 bases from V and 11 bases from J, with 21 bases between. CDR1 and CDR2 (germline): ENHRY, SYGVKD. CDR3 region: CAIRGSDSGGLQYF. DNA for the CDR3: TGTGCCATCAGGGGGTCAGACTCTGGAGGGCTGCAGTATTTT.

The chain has TRBV9 and TRBJ2-5, with D possibly being TRBD2 (7 bases). The length of the CDR3 is 15 residues. Germline-derived CDR1 and CDR2 are SGDLS and YYNGEE. The V end was cut by 0 bases, the J end by 1 base, with 10 bases between. The CDR3 region is CASSVEAGAQETQYF. The CDR3 coding sequence is TGTGCCAGCAGCGTAGAGGCGGGGGCCCAAGAGACCCAGTACTTC.

Only a few counts were recorded for this clone. The chain employs TRBV5-1 and TRBJ2-5; 9 bases line up with TRBD1. The V gene end was trimmed by 4 bases and the J gene end by 4 bases; junction bases not matched to a gene: 8. In germline, CDR1 is SGHRS, CDR2 YFSETQ. The CDR3 has 15 amino acids. The chain's CDR3 is CASSPGTGRRETQYF. The CDR3 DNA reads as TGCGCCAGCAGCCCCGGGACAGGGAGAAGAGAGACCCAGTACTTC.

This clone has a handful of counts. The chain links TRBV7-2 to TRBJ2-5, with 8 bases matching TRBD2. The CDR3 is made up of 14 amino acids. The V segment lost 1 base and the J segment 5 bases; nucleotides outside the gene matches: 3. CDR1 is SGHTA and CDR2 is FQGNSA in the germline V gene. The CDR3 DNA sequence: TGTGCCAGCAGCTTAGAGCGGGGGCGGGAGACCCAGTACTTC. This gives the protein CASSLERGRETQYF.

The chain couples TRBV7-2 to TRBJ2-3, with 8 bases aligning to TRBD2. The CDR3 loop spans 16 amino acids. Germline CDR1 and CDR2: SGHTA and FQGNSA. J was trimmed by 0 bases and V by 3 bases; bases with no gene match: 5. The chain's CDR3 is CASSFQAGVSTDTQYF. CDR3 nucleotides: TGTGCCAGCAGCTTCCAAGCGGGAGTCAGCACAGATACGCAGTATTTT.

This sequence joins TRBV27 and TRBJ1-4; 9 bases are shared with TRBD1. The CDR3 sequence is 15 residues long. Trimming took 3 bases from V and 8 from J; bases not matched to a gene: 7. Germline CDR1 is MNHEY and CDR2 is SMNVEV (reference sequence). CDR3 loop: CASSFSTGTGEKLFF. Written as DNA, the CDR3 is TGTGCCAGCAGTTTCTCGACAGGGACAGGGGAAAAACTGTTTTTT.

This sequence joins TRBV6-6 and TRBJ2-1, with TRBD2 matching over 9 bases. In germline, CDR1 is MNHNY, CDR2 SVGAGI (reference sequence). J gave up 8 bases and V 8 bases, and 13 bases lay outside the gene matches. The CDR3 has 15 residues. The CDR3 DNA sequence: TGTGCCAGCGGGGACCGACTAGCGGTTGGCCATGAGCAGTTCTTC. It yields the protein CASGDRLAVGHEQFF.

The chain is built from TRBV9 and TRBJ2-7; D possibly corresponds to TRBD2 (7 bases). The end of the DNA is better explained by TRBJ2-5, so the J call may be wrong. This CDR3 has 13 residues. Germline assignment: CDR1 SGDLS and CDR2 YYNGEE. Here the CDR3 DNA reads TGTGCCAGTTCCCCGGGGGGCATGGAGACCCAGTACTTC. It codes for CASSPGGMETQYF.

This chain connects TRBV30 to TRBJ2-1; weak D call: TRBD2 (5 bases). Germline CDR1 and CDR2: GTSNPN and SVGIG (reference sequence). The CDR3 runs to 14 residues. The V and J ends lost 2 bases and 3 bases respectively, with 11 bases between them. Here the CDR3 DNA reads TGTGCCTGGAGTAGTTGGACTGGCTACAATGAGCAGTTCTTC. This translates into CAWSSWTGYNEQFF.

The genes are TRBV5-6 and TRBJ2-7, with a tentative D call TRBD1 (6 bases). Between the trimmed V and J ends, which lost 1 base and 3 bases, there was a span of 11 bases. Germline V gene lookup returns CDR1 SGHDT and CDR2 YYEEEE. The CDR3 extends over 14 amino acids. In DNA, the CDR3 is TGTGCCAGCAGCTTGTTTACAGGGAACTACGAGCAGTACTTC. Translated: CASSLFTGNYEQYF.

The chain joins TRBV27 to TRBJ2-1; 8 bases are shared with TRBD1. Trimming cost V 6 bases and J 2 bases; bases outside gene matches: 6. The CDR3 consists of 15 residues. Germline V gives CDR1 MNHEY, CDR2 SMNVEV (reference sequence). The CDR3 bases are TGTGCCAGCAGGAGGGACAGGAACGCCTACAATGAGCAGTTCTTC. Translated, it gives CASRRDRNAYNEQFF.

This chain joins TRBV5-1 and TRBJ2-1; 8 bases are a match to TRBD2. Germline-derived CDR1 and CDR2 are SGHRS and YFSETQ. The CDR3 totals 16 residues. The V segment lost 0 bases and the J segment 2 bases; nucleotides outside the gene matches: 4. The CDR3 DNA reads as TGCGCCAGCAGCTTGGGAACTAGCGGACCCTACAATGAGCAGTTCTTC. Encoded protein: CASSLGTSGPYNEQFF.

This chain joins TRBV18 and TRBJ2-5; TRBD1 matches 7 bases. Germline V lookup: CDR1 KGHSH, CDR2 LQKENI. J was trimmed by 5 bases and V by 6 bases; bases with no gene match: 15. The CDR3 totals 16 residues. The CDR3 region is CASSLREQGSGETQYF. DNA for the CDR3: TGTGCCAGCTCCCTCAGGGAACAGGGGTCTGGGGAGACCCAGTACTTC.

This clone was recorded a few times. The gene calls are TRBV18 and TRBJ2-1; D gene ambiguous. The CDR3 consists of 14 residues. The V gene lost 3 bases and the J gene lost 5 bases, with 11 bases spanning the gap. CDR1 and CDR2 from the germline V gene are KGHSH and LQKENI. The CDR3 nucleotides read TGTGCCAGCTCACCGCCGGGTAGAGACAATGAGCAGTTCTTC. Protein sequence: CASSPPGRDNEQFF.